Presented here are 24 T cell receptor beta chains from one specimen sequenced in a study of blood T cells in healthy people across ages. Together with a sample-barcoded 5' primer, a J-beta primer mix was included in a second PCR lasting about 7 to 11 cycles. TCRdb passed the 5' RACE reads through MiXCR, listing each CDR3 protein once. The sample carries 1.5 million to 2 million distinct CDR3 sequences, around half recorded once. The sequenced material came from blood. The receptors were sampled from a woman aged 40 to 49 in good health.

The sample holds a few counts of this clonotype. The chain has TRBV7-2 and TRBJ1-2; maybe TRBD1 (5 bases). This CDR3 spans 18 amino acids. Trimming removed 1 base from V and 8 bases from J, with 26 bases in between. Germline CDR1 and CDR2: SGHTA and FQGNSA. Written as DNA, the CDR3 is TGTGCCAGCAGCTTAGACCCCCCCTTTTACGGGGGACCGGTAGGCTACACCTTC. Amino acids: CASSLDPPFYGGPVGYTF.

This clonotype has a handful of counts. The genes are TRBV5-1 and TRBJ2-5; D is unclear. From germline, CDR1 is SGHRS and CDR2 YFSETQ. There are 13 residues in the CDR3. V was clipped by 4 bases and J by 5 bases, with 12 bases between them. The CDR3 DNA follows: TGCGCCAGCAGCAGACAAGCAAGCGAGACCCAGTACTTC. Its protein product is CASSRQASETQYF.

V gene TRBV11-2 combines with J gene TRBJ2-5; 8 positions agree with TRBD2. CDR3 length: 15 residues. V lost 3 bases, J lost 4 bases, and 7 bases stayed unmatched. CDR1 is SGHAT and CDR2 is FQNNGV in the germline V gene. The CDR3 DNA reads as TGTGCCAGCAGCTTGGGACGAGCGGGGGCAGAGACCCAGTACTTC. Protein product: CASSLGRAGAETQYF.

The chain couples TRBV20-1 to TRBJ1-2, with a tentative D call TRBD1 (6 bases). This CDR3 is built from 12 residues. Per the germline V gene, CDR1 is DFQATT and CDR2 is SNEGSKA (reference sequence). Trimming took off 0 bases at V and 7 bases at J, with 9 bases between the two ends. The CDR3 reads CSARENRVGYTF. CDR3 coding DNA: TGCAGTGCTAGAGAGAACAGGGTTGGCTACACCTTC.

The chain combines TRBV2 with TRBJ2-1; 8 positions agree with TRBD2. V was clipped by 0 bases and J by 10 bases; unmatched bases: 11. CDR3 length: 16 amino acids. The germline V gene has CDR1 SNHLY and CDR2 FYNNEI. CDR3 amino acids: CASSEAGLGGTREQFF. The CDR3 DNA reads as TGTGCCAGCAGTGAAGCAGGGCTCGGCGGGACTAGGGAGCAGTTCTTC.

This clonotype was found many times. The J gene is TRBJ2-7, the V gene TRBV20-1, with D possibly TRBD2 on 6 matching bases. The V gene lost 6 bases and the J gene lost 4 bases, with 22 bases spanning the gap. Germline V lookup: CDR1 DFQATT, CDR2 SNEGSKA (reference sequence). The CDR3 is 15 residues long. In DNA form, the CDR3 reads TGCAGTGCGGGGAGGAGGGACCGTCCGACATACGAGCAGTACTTC. Protein product: CSAGRRDRPTYEQYF.

The chain employs TRBV3-1 and TRBJ2-3; D call uncertain. The CDR3 sequence is 16 residues long. CDR1 and CDR2 from the germline V gene are LGHDT and YNNKEL (reference sequence). The V end lost 8 bases, the J end lost 2 bases, and 20 bases lay between the germline ends. CDR3 coding DNA: TGTGCCAGCTCCACAACGGCGAGGCAGGACACAGATACGCAGTATTTT. Its protein is CASSTTARQDTDTQYF.

CDR3 coding DNA: TGTGCCAGCAGCCGAGGTCGGACGGACACCATATATTTT. This sequence encodes CASSRGRTDTIYF. This chain joins TRBV7-2 and TRBJ1-3; D ambiguous. The germline CDR1 and CDR2 sequences are SGHTA and FQGNSA. Deletions cut 5 bases from V and 8 bases from J, with 13 bases between. This CDR3 is 13 amino acids long.

The CDR3 is CSARWGGRWDEQFF. The CDR3 DNA reads TGCAGTGCTAGATGGGGCGGTCGTTGGGATGAGCAGTTCTTC. The chain has TRBV20-1 and TRBJ2-1, with D possibly matching TRBD1 (5 bases). The CDR3 spans 14 residues. The germline CDR1 and CDR2 sequences are DFQATT and SNEGSKA (reference sequence). Trimming took off 2 bases at V and 8 bases at J, with 16 bases between the two ends.

V is TRBV28 and J is TRBJ1-1, with TRBD1 matching over 7 bases. CDR3 length: 17 residues. The V segment lost 1 base and the J segment 3 bases; nucleotides outside the gene matches: 11. Germline V gene sequence: CDR1 MDHEN, CDR2 SYDVKM. The CDR3 sequence is CASSLSRGSLSDTEAFF. The CDR3 nucleotides are TGTGCCAGCAGTTTATCCAGGGGGTCCCTTTCGGACACTGAAGCTTTCTTT.

V and J are TRBV24-1 and TRBJ2-5; possible D gene TRBD2, 6 bases. CDR1 and CDR2 from the germline V gene are KGHDR and SFDVKD. CDR3 size: 14 residues. V was clipped by 9 bases and J by 5 bases, with 18 bases between them. CDR3 nucleotides: TGTGCCACCCAACCGGGCCCGGGGGTCGAGACCCAGTACTTC. Residues: CATQPGPGVETQYF.

This clonotype was counted only a few times. This sequence joins TRBV18 and TRBJ2-1, with 8 bases that match TRBD1. Looked up from germline, CDR1 is KGHSH and CDR2 is LQKENI. Losses at the gene ends were 0 bases for V and 2 bases for J; bases not matched to a gene: 0. This CDR3 contains 15 residues. CDR3 nucleotides: TGTGCCAGCTCACCACCACAGGGGGCCTACAATGAGCAGTTCTTC. Protein sequence: CASSPPQGAYNEQFF.

The chain employs TRBV2 and TRBJ1-2, with 7 bases identical to TRBD1. Germline V CDR1 and CDR2: SNHLY, FYNNEI. With 3 bases clipped from V and 4 bases from J, the junction kept 5 bases outside the gene matches. The CDR3 is made up of 14 amino acids. The CDR3 DNA is TGTGCCAGCAGTGATTCGGGACAGATCTATGGCTACACCTTC. This encodes CASSDSGQIYGYTF.

The chain uses TRBV6-5 and TRBJ2-6, with unresolved D. The CDR3 loop spans 13 amino acids. Trimming removed 0 bases at V and 7 bases at J, with 4 bases between. Per the germline V gene, CDR1 is MNHEY and CDR2 is SVGAGI. CDR3 nucleotides: TGTGCCAGCAGTTACTCGACCGCCAACGTCCTGACTTTC. It yields the protein CASSYSTANVLTF.

This clonotype was observed a handful of times. This chain uses TRBV6-1 with TRBJ2-1; 8 bases are shared with TRBD2. This CDR3 spans 15 amino acids. The germline gives CDR1 MNHNS, CDR2 SASEGT. V lost 6 bases and J lost 4; bases outside the gene matches: 8. The CDR3 loop is CASRGEAGGYNEQFF. The CDR3 DNA is TGTGCCAGCAGGGGGGAGGCGGGAGGTTACAATGAGCAGTTCTTC.

This clonotype was recorded a few times. The rearrangement links TRBV21-1 to TRBJ2-5; TRBD1 is the table's D call, not checked against the DNA. TRBV21-1 is reported as a pseudogene. The CDR3 runs 15 residues. For the CDR3, the DNA is TGTGCCAGCATCACAAAGGGTACAGGCGGGCGGGAGCAGTACTTC. Its protein product is CASITKGTGGREQYF.

The J gene is TRBJ2-1, the V gene TRBV7-2; no clear D. CDR1 and CDR2 (germline): SGHTA, FQGNSA. Trimming took 3 bases from V and 1 from J, leaving 10 bases between them. The CDR3 contains 15 residues. CDR3 loop: CASSLSRTSYNEQFF. The CDR3 nucleotides read TGTGCCAGCAGCTTGTCAAGAACTTCCTACAATGAGCAGTTCTTC.

The rearrangement joins TRBV24-1 to TRBJ2-1; D gene ambiguous. The closer fit of TRBJ2-7 to the DNA end suggests the J call may be wrong. Germline V CDR1 and CDR2: KGHDR, SFDVKD. There are 14 residues in the CDR3. The CDR3 protein is CATSQPSSYNEQYF. CDR3 DNA sequence: TGTGCCACCAGTCAACCGAGCTCCTACAATGAGCAGTACTTC.

This clonotype appeared a single time. This chain's CDR3 is CSAKDRKETQYF. The CDR3 DNA follows: TGCAGTGCTAAAGACAGAAAAGAGACCCAGTACTTC. V and J are TRBV20-1 and TRBJ2-5; D might be TRBD1 (5 bases). In germline, CDR1 is DFQATT, CDR2 SNEGSKA (reference sequence). The CDR3 consists of 12 residues. Trimming stripped 4 bases from V and 3 bases from J, with 9 bases between.

The chain joins TRBV6-1 to TRBJ2-1, with TRBD2 matching over 8 bases. This CDR3 has 14 residues. CDR1 MNHNS and CDR2 SASEGT come from the germline V gene. Germline trimming cut 3 bases from V and 8 bases from J; bases unmatched to any gene: 6. Here the CDR3 DNA reads TGTGCCAGCAGTGACAGGACTAGCTTCGATGAGCAGTTCTTC. This translates into CASSDRTSFDEQFF.

The chain uses TRBV9 and TRBJ2-7; either TRBD1 or TRBD2 may fit D (5 bases each). V gave up 0 bases and J gave up 3 bases, with 10 bases separating them. Per the germline V gene, CDR1 is SGDLS and CDR2 is YYNGEE. The CDR3 has 14 amino acids. The CDR3 reads CASSVGGAHYEQYF. CDR3 coding DNA: TGTGCCAGCAGCGTAGGAGGGGCCCACTACGAGCAGTACTTC.

This clonotype was recorded only once. The chain is built from TRBV7-9 and TRBJ2-7; D is perhaps TRBD1 (5 bases). The DNA end is more similar to TRBJ2-5, so the J call may be wrong. This CDR3 spans 14 amino acids. CDR1 and CDR2 (germline): SEHNR, FQNEAQ (reference sequence). The CDR3 nucleotides are TGTGCCAGCACCGAGTTAGGGGTTGTGGAGACCCAGTACTTC. Translation gives CASTELGVVETQYF.

The chain employs TRBV20-1 and TRBJ2-3; D is unclear. Germline V gives CDR1 DFQATT, CDR2 SNEGSKA (reference sequence). The CDR3 loop spans 15 amino acids. Trimming left V 3 bases short and J 3 bases short, with 16 bases between. CDR3 in amino acids: CSASKTRILTDTQYF. The CDR3 bases are TGCAGTGCTAGCAAAACGCGAATCTTAACAGATACGCAGTATTTT.

The chain recombines TRBV6-5 with TRBJ2-1; no definite D call. The CDR3 spans 16 residues. Trimming shortened V by 8 bases and J by 0 bases, and 17 bases separated the two germline ends. Germline V CDR1 and CDR2: MNHEY, SVGAGI. The CDR3 sequence: CASYPRPAVSYNEQFF. CDR3 bases: TGTGCCAGCTACCCTCGCCCCGCAGTCTCCTACAATGAGCAGTTCTTC.